The T cell receptor beta chain described here comes from a study of blood T cell repertoires in COVID-19. Clones were sequenced by immunoSEQ multiplex PCR, and TCRdb holds only the in-frame ones, with some missing. This sample has fewer than 300,000 clones, with about 80% found just once. The receptor comes from a woman aged 45-60 years who had recovered from COVID-19. The sequencing input was peripheral blood.

The CDR3 sequence is CASSLGLAGNSDTQYF. In DNA form, the CDR3 reads TGTGCCAGCAGCTTAGGACTAGCGGGAAATTCAGATACGCAGTATTTT. The chain is built from TRBV5-5 and TRBJ2-3; TRBD2 matches at 12 bases. This CDR3 has 16 amino acids. V lost 2 bases and J lost 4; bases outside the gene matches: 5. Germline V gene data show CDR1 as SGHKS and CDR2 as YYEKEE (reference sequence).